These T cell receptor beta chains were read from a single sample in a study of blood T cells in healthy people across ages. MiXCR was run by TCRdb on the 5' RACE reads, yielding one entry per CDR3 protein. The sample carries 1.5 million to 2 million distinct CDR3 sequences, around 40% recorded once. The sequencing input was blood. These receptors were collected from a human donor in good health. CDR3s include the opening cysteine and the closing phenylalanine or tryptophan. D genes are given only for firm matches. Clone size is given for some rows only: seen once, a few or many times, or a class if the clone is expanded.

CDR3aa	CDR3nt	v_gene	j_gene	d_gene	abundance
CASSLAAGNRNQPQHF	TGTGCCAGCAGCTTAGCCGCGGGGAATCGCAATCAGCCCCAGCATTTT	TRBV7-2	TRBJ1-5	-	few
CASSPSTGGNQPQHF	TGTGCCAGCAGCCCCTCGACAGGGGGCAATCAGCCCCAGCATTTT	TRBV7-2	TRBJ1-5	TRBD1	-
CASRRAGHTDTQYF	TGTGCCAGCAGGAGAGCGGGGCACACAGATACGCAGTATTTT	TRBV7-8	TRBJ2-3	TRBD2	-
CSANPDRDYTDTQYF	TGCAGTGCTAATCCTGACAGGGATTACACAGATACGCAGTATTTT	TRBV20-1	TRBJ2-3	TRBD1	few
CASSLEWQSGNQETQYF	TGTGCCAGCAGCTTAGAATGGCAGTCGGGGAACCAAGAGACCCAGTACTTC	TRBV11-3	TRBJ2-5	-	-
CASSPRRRAGEQYF	TGTGCCAGCAGCCCGCGACGGAGGGCCGGCGAGCAGTACTTC	TRBV6-1	TRBJ2-7	-	-
CSVEDIASGGEIDTQYF	TGCAGCGTTGAAGATATCGCTAGCGGGGGTGAAATAGATACGCAGTATTTT	TRBV29-1	TRBJ2-3	TRBD2	few
CASSLTTPDNEQFF	TGTGCCAGCAGCTTAACGACACCTGACAATGAGCAGTTCTTC	TRBV7-3	TRBJ2-1	-	-
CASSLSGGGGAGTQYF	TGTGCCAGCAGTTTATCGGGCGGGGGTGGTGCTGGGACCCAGTACTTC	TRBV12-3/TRBV12-4	TRBJ2-5	TRBD2	-
CASRRSAGSMDEQYF	TGTGCCAGCAGACGTTCCGCAGGGAGTATGGACGAGCAGTACTTC	TRBV5-4	TRBJ2-7	-	few
CASSEYPDRGRSYNEQFF	TGTGCCAGCAGTGAATATCCTGACAGGGGCCGCTCCTACAATGAGCAGTTCTTC	TRBV6-1	TRBJ2-1	TRBD1	few
CASNNGLADYPGELFF	TGTGCCAGCAATAACGGACTAGCGGATTATCCCGGGGAGCTGTTTTTT	TRBV11-3	TRBJ2-2	TRBD2	once
CASSQAATGGYGYTF	TGTGCCAGCAGCCAAGCCGCGACAGGGGGCTATGGCTACACCTTC	TRBV4-2	TRBJ1-2	TRBD1	-
CASSQDLAGGPTQMTDTQYF	TGTGCCAGCAGCCAAGATTTGGCGGGGGGGCCGACGCAGATGACAGATACGCAGTATTTT	TRBV4-2	TRBJ2-3	TRBD2	-
CASSTGTGGSGANVLTF	TGTGCCAGCAGTACCGGGACAGGGGGCTCTGGGGCCAACGTCCTGACTTTC	TRBV2	TRBJ2-6	TRBD1	few
CASSPAGNTIYF	TGTGCCAGCAGCCCTGCGGGAAACACCATATATTTT	TRBV3-1	TRBJ1-3	-	-
CASSLVRGSVETQYF	TGTGCCAGCAGCTTAGTACGGGGGAGCGTCGAGACCCAGTACTTC	TRBV7-2	TRBJ2-5	-	-
CASSLEEEDTQYF	TGTGCCAGCAGCTTAGAGGAGGAAGATACGCAGTATTTT	TRBV7-2	TRBJ2-3	-	-
CASSLDPGTGAYGYTF	TGTGCCAGCAGCTTGGATCCAGGAACAGGCGCTTATGGCTACACCTTC	TRBV5-5	TRBJ1-2	-	-
CTSSPLGMLRDTQYF	TGCACCAGCAGCCCACTGGGGATGCTCAGAGATACGCAGTATTTT	TRBV4-1	TRBJ2-3	-	-
CASSLDGVVHEQYF	TGTGCCAGCAGCTTAGATGGGGTCGTTCACGAGCAGTACTTC	TRBV7-2	TRBJ2-7	-	few
CASSRDGSCEQYF	TGTGCCAGCAGCAGGGACGGATCCTGCGAGCAGTACTTC	TRBV7-2	TRBJ2-7	-	-
CSASRRGGGYNEQFF	TGCAGCGCGTCTCGACGGGGGGGTGGGTACAATGAGCAGTTCTTC	TRBV29-1	TRBJ2-1	TRBD2	few
CASGTGDWELFF	TGTGCCAGTGGGACAGGGGATTGGGAGCTGTTTTTT	TRBV12-3/TRBV12-4	TRBJ2-2	TRBD1	-
CASSLVYNQDEQFF	TGTGCCAGCAGCTTAGTTTACAATCAGGATGAGCAGTTCTTC	TRBV11-3	TRBJ2-1	-	few
CASSRDRGVRTQYF	TGTGCCAGCAGTCGGGACAGGGGCGTAAGGACCCAGTACTTC	TRBV12-3/TRBV12-4	TRBJ2-5	TRBD1	once
CASSLALRETQYF	TGTGCCAGCAGTTTGGCCCTCAGAGAGACCCAGTACTTC	TRBV12-3/TRBV12-4	TRBJ2-5	-	few
CAGSPAGVEQFF	TGTGCCGGCAGTCCAGCGGGAGTTGAGCAGTTCTTC	TRBV27	TRBJ2-1	TRBD2	-
CASSLWSGEYSNQPQHF	TGTGCCAGCAGCTTGTGGTCCGGTGAATATAGCAATCAGCCCCAGCATTTT	TRBV5-8	TRBJ1-5	-	few
CAISDHRGLNTEAFF	TGTGCCATCAGTGACCACAGGGGGCTCAACACTGAAGCTTTCTTT	TRBV10-3	TRBJ1-1	TRBD1	-
CASSSDSGSTDTQYF	TGCGCCAGCAGCTCGGACAGCGGGAGCACAGATACGCAGTATTTT	TRBV5-1	TRBJ2-3	-	-
CATSGPVAGGRINTDTQYF	TGTGCCACCAGTGGCCCAGTAGCGGGGGGCCGAATTAACACAGATACGCAGTATTTT	TRBV24-1	TRBJ2-3	TRBD2	-
CASSRGDEGHTF	TGTGCCAGCAGCAGGGGAGACGAGGGCCACACCTTC	TRBV25-1	TRBJ1-2	-	-
CASSQGLARRGFDEQFF	TGCGCCAGCAGCCAAGGATTGGCCCGACGAGGATTCGATGAGCAGTTCTTC	TRBV4-1	TRBJ2-1	-	-
CASSNHRADQGEQYF	TGTGCCAGTAGTAACCACAGGGCCGACCAGGGTGAGCAGTACTTC	TRBV19	TRBJ2-4	-	-
CASSARGREQFF	TGTGCCAGCAGTGCCAGAGGACGAGAGCAGTTCTTC	TRBV12-3/TRBV12-4	TRBJ2-1	-	few
CASTFVEAGSTQYF	TGTGCCAGCACCTTCGTAGAGGCGGGATCGACCCAGTACTTC	TRBV21-1	TRBJ2-5	-	-
CASSLLATDEQFF	TGTGCCAGCAGCTTACTAGCGACCGATGAGCAGTTCTTC	TRBV11-1	TRBJ2-1	-	-
CASSLMTENEQYF	TGCGCCAGCAGCTTGATGACAGAGAACGAGCAGTACTTC	TRBV5-1	TRBJ2-7	-	-
CASSQPPDRPNYGYTF	TGCGCCAGCAGCCAACCACCGGACAGGCCTAACTATGGCTACACCTTC	TRBV5-1	TRBJ1-2	TRBD1	-
CASSTQSRQGRNEQFF	TGTGCCAGCAGTACCCAGTCTAGGCAGGGCCGCAATGAGCAGTTCTTC	TRBV7-2	TRBJ2-1	-	-
CSARGRVRAGSNEKLFF	TGCAGTGCTAGGGGAAGAGTGCGGGCAGGCTCTAATGAAAAACTGTTTTTT	TRBV20-1	TRBJ1-4	-	-
CSAGRQGRGNQAQHF	TGCAGTGCTGGGCGACAGGGCCGGGGCAATCAGGCCCAGCATTTT	TRBV20-1	TRBJ1-5	TRBD1	-
CASSLTGAGEGYTF	TGCGCCAGCAGCCTGACAGGGGCCGGGGAAGGCTACACCTTC	TRBV5-1	TRBJ1-2	TRBD1	few
CASSVGADNTEAFF	TGTGCCAGCAGCGTAGGGGCAGACAATACTGAAGCTTTCTTT	TRBV9	TRBJ1-1	-	many
CASGFGGGETQYF	TGTGCTAGTGGTTTCGGCGGGGGAGAGACCCAGTACTTC	TRBV12-5	TRBJ2-5	TRBD2	few
CASSYPGTGPGKLFF	TGTGCCAGCAGCTACCCCGGGACAGGCCCAGGAAAACTGTTTTTT	TRBV9	TRBJ1-4	TRBD1	-
CASMTTRRLDEQYF	TGTGCCAGCATGACGACGAGGCGTTTAGACGAGCAGTACTTC	TRBV27	TRBJ2-7	-	-
CASSWDSKAFF	TGTGCCAGCAGTTGGGACAGTAAAGCTTTCTTT	TRBV12-3/TRBV12-4	TRBJ1-1	TRBD1	few
CASSPTLISYEQYF	TGTGCCAGCAGTCCGACGTTGATCTCCTACGAGCAGTACTTC	TRBV12-3/TRBV12-4	TRBJ2-7	-	few
CSARGDPFYGEQYF	TGCAGTGCTAGAGGGGACCCATTCTATGGCGAGCAGTACTTC	TRBV20-1	TRBJ2-7	-	once
CASSVTGTSIHEQYF	TGTGCCAGCAGCGTAACCGGGACTAGCATCCACGAGCAGTACTTC	TRBV7-2	TRBJ2-7	TRBD2	-
CASSRDTLSDEQYF	TGTGCCAGCAGTCGAGACACTCTCTCGGACGAGCAGTACTTC	TRBV12-3/TRBV12-4	TRBJ2-7	-	few
CSARSLAGAGELFF	TGCAGTGCTCGGAGCCTAGCCGGCGCCGGGGAGCTGTTTTTT	TRBV20-1	TRBJ2-2	-	-
CASSPTGGEETQYF	TGCGCCAGCAGCCCGACAGGGGGAGAAGAGACCCAGTACTTC	TRBV7-2	TRBJ2-5	TRBD1	many
CAIEPGMSSSTYEQYF	TGTGCCATCGAACCGGGGATGAGTTCTTCAACCTACGAGCAGTACTTC	TRBV10-3	TRBJ2-7	-	-
CASSPEQGTYPYEQYF	TGCGCCAGCAGCCCCGAACAGGGGACCTACCCCTACGAGCAGTACTTC	TRBV4-3	TRBJ2-7	TRBD1	-
CASSVGLGHRTQYF	TGTGCCAGCAGCGTAGGTCTGGGACATCGGACGCAGTATTTT	TRBV9	TRBJ2-3	-	few
CASSHKTSRGGYTF	TGCGCCAGCAGCCACAAGACCTCCAGGGGTGGCTACACCTTC	TRBV4-3	TRBJ1-2	-	-
CASSYSLSESGYTF	TGTGCCAGCAGTTACAGTCTTTCGGAAAGTGGCTACACCTTC	TRBV6-2/TRBV6-3	TRBJ1-2	-	few